The 7 T cell receptor beta chains presented below share a single source sample, sequenced in a study of cytomegalovirus exposure and HLA in healthy donors. Primers included in the PCR were 60 Vbeta and 13 Jbeta primers. TCRdb's table, derived via immunoSEQ multiplex PCR, lists solely in-frame clones and lacks some. Among roughly 100,000 clones listed, 60% to 85% were seen once. The specimen sequenced was PBMCs. These receptors came from a male donor in good health and CMV-seropositive.

The V and J genes are TRBV7-6 and TRBJ2-7; 10 nucleotides align to TRBD1. This CDR3 is 14 amino acids long. CDR1 and CDR2 from the germline V gene are SGHVS and FNYEAQ. Trimming removed 5 bases from V and 4 bases from J; junction bases left unmatched: 5. CDR3 nucleotide sequence: TGTGCCAGCAGCGCGGGACAGGGGACGTACGAGCAGTACTTC. Translating it yields CASSAGQGTYEQYF.

The genes are TRBV5-6 and TRBJ2-1, with 13 positions matching TRBD2. The CDR3 extends over 17 amino acids. V was clipped by 3 bases and J by 4 bases; unmatched bases: 7. The germline CDR1 and CDR2 sequences are SGHDT and YYEEEE. The CDR3 DNA follows: TGTGCCAGCAGCTCCCGACTAGCGGGGGGTTCATACAATGAGCAGTTCTTC. It specifies CASSSRLAGGSYNEQFF.

The chain links TRBV2 to TRBJ1-4, with D perhaps TRBD1 (6 bases). Germline CDR1 SNHLY, CDR2 FYNNEI. The CDR3 totals 16 residues. V lost 6 bases and J 4 bases, leaving 18 bases between the germline ends. CDR3 sequence: CASRGGQYIINEKLFF. DNA of the CDR3: TGTGCCAGCAGGGGTGGACAGTACATTATTAATGAAAAACTGTTTTTT.

This clone has only a few counts. The chain combines TRBV5-6 with TRBJ1-1; 8 nucleotides line up with TRBD1. The CDR3 runs 15 residues. Germline CDR1 and CDR2: SGHDT and YYEEEE. Losses at the gene ends were 4 bases for V and 7 bases for J; bases not matched to a gene: 12. The CDR3 DNA follows: TGTGCCAGCAGCGACCGGGACAGGAGGAGAATTGAAGCTTTCTTT. It is translated as CASSDRDRRRIEAFF.

This clone was observed a few times. V is TRBV6-1 and J is TRBJ2-6; possible D gene TRBD2, 5 bases. The CDR3 is 13 amino acids. Germline V gives CDR1 MNHNS, CDR2 SASEGT. Here the CDR3 reads CASVEVGANVLTF. Here the CDR3 DNA reads TGTGCTTCCGTGGAGGTCGGGGCCAACGTCCTGACTTTC.

This clone was observed a few times. This sequence joins TRBV7-2 and TRBJ1-3; D gene ambiguous. Trimming took off 8 bases at V and 0 bases at J, with 8 bases between the two ends. Germline loops: CDR1 SGHTA, CDR2 FQGNSA. The CDR3 sequence is 13 residues long. Here the CDR3 reads CASAPGSGNTIYF. In nucleotides, the CDR3 is TGTGCCAGCGCCCCCGGCTCTGGAAACACCATATATTTT.

The chain recombines TRBV14 with TRBJ1-6; D gene uncertain. Trimming took off 4 bases at V and 5 bases at J, with 9 bases between the two ends. The germline V gene has CDR1 SGHDN and CDR2 FVKESK. The CDR3 loop spans 14 amino acids. The CDR3 nucleotides read TGTGCCAGCAGCCTTCGGGGAAATAATTCACCCCTCCACTTT. The encoded protein is CASSLRGNNSPLHF.